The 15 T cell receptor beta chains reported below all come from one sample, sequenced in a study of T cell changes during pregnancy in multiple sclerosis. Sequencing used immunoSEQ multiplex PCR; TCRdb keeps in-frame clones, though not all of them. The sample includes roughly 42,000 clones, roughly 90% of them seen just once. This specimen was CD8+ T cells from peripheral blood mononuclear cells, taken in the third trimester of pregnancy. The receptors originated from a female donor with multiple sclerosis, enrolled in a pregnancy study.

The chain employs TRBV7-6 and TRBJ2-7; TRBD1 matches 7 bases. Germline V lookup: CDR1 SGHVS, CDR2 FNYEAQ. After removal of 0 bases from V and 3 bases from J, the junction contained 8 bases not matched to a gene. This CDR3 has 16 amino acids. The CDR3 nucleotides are TGTGCCAGCAGCTTAGCGGGACAGAGGCCTTTCTACGAGCAGTACTTC. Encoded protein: CASSLAGQRPFYEQYF.

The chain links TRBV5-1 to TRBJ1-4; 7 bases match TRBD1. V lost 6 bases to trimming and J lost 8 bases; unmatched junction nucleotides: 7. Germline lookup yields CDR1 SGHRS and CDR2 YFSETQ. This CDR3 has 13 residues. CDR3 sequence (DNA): TGCGCCAGCACAGACAGGGTGGGGGAAAAACTGTTTTTT. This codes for CASTDRVGEKLFF.

In DNA, the CDR3 is TGTGCCAGCAGGTCGACAGGGGGCTACACTGAAGCTTTCTTT. Amino acids: CASRSTGGYTEAFF. This chain uses TRBV11-2 with TRBJ1-1; 10 bases match TRBD1. CDR3 size: 14 residues. Germline V lookup: CDR1 SGHAT, CDR2 FQNNGV. J gave up 3 bases and V 6 bases, and 4 bases lay outside the gene matches.

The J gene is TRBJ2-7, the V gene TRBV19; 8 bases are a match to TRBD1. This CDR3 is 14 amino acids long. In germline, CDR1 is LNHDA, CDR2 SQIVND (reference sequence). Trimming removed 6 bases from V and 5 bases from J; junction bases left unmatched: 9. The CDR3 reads CASSVAGGQDEQYF. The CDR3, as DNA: TGTGCCAGTAGCGTAGCAGGGGGCCAGGACGAGCAGTACTTC.

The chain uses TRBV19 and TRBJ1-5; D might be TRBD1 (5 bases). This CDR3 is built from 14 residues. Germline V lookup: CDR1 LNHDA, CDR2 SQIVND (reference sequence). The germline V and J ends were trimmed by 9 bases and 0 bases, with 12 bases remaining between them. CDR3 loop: CASADSYSNQPQHF. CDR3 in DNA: TGTGCCAGCGCCGACAGCTATAGCAATCAGCCCCAGCATTTT.

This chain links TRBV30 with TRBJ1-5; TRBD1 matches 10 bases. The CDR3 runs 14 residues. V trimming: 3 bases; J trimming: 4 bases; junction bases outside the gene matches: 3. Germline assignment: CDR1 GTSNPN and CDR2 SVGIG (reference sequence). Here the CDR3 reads CAWSLGQGNQPQHF. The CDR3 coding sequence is TGTGCCTGGAGCCTGGGACAGGGGAATCAGCCCCAGCATTTT.

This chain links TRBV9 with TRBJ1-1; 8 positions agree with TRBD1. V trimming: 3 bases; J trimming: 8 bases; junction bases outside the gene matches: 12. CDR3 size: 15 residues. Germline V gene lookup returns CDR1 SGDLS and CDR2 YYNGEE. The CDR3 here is CASSGRFGQGSEAFF. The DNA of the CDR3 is TGTGCCAGCAGCGGCCGATTCGGACAGGGATCCGAAGCTTTCTTT.

This chain's CDR3 is CASSPSGSSYNEQFF. DNA for the CDR3: TGTGCCAGCAGCCCTAGCGGGAGCTCCTACAATGAGCAGTTCTTC. The chain has TRBV7-9 and TRBJ2-1; 10 positions match TRBD2. This CDR3 is built from 15 residues. CDR1 is SEHNR and CDR2 is FQNEAQ in the germline V gene (reference sequence). V dropped 5 bases and J dropped 0; count of bases not matched to a gene: 1.

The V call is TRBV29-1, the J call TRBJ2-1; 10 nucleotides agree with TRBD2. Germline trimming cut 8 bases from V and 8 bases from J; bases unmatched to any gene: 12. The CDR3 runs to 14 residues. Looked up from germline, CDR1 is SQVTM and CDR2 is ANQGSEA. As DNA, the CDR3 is TGCAGCTCCCTCACAGAGACTAGCGGGCATGAGCAGTTCTTC. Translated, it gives CSSLTETSGHEQFF.

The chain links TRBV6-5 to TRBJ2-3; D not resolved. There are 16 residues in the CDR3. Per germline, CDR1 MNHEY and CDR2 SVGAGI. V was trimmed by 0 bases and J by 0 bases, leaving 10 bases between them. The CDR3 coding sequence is TGTGCCAGCAGTTACTCGTTAGCAGTTAGCACAGATACGCAGTATTTT. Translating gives CASSYSLAVSTDTQYF.

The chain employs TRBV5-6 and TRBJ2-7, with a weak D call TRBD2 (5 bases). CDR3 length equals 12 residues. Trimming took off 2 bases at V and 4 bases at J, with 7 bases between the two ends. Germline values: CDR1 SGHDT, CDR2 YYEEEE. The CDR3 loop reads CASSFSGYEQYF. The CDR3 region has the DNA TGTGCCAGCAGCTTTTCGGGGTACGAGCAGTACTTC.

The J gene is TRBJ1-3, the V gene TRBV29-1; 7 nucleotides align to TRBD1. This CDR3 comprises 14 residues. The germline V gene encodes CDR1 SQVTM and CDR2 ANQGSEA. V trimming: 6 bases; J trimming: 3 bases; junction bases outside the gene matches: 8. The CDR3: CSVGEGAGGNTIYF. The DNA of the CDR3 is TGCAGCGTGGGAGAGGGGGCTGGTGGAAACACCATATATTTT.

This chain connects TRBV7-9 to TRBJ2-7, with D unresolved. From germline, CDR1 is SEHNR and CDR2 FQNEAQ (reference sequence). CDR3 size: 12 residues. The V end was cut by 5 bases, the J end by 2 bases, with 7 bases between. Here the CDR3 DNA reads TGTGCCAGCAGCGATGCTACCTACGAGCAGTACTTC. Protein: CASSDATYEQYF.

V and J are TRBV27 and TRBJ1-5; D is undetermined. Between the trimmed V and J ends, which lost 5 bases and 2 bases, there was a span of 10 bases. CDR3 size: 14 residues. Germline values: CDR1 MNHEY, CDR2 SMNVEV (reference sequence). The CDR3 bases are TGTGCCAGCAGTCATCCGGGTGGCAATCAGCCCCAGCATTTT. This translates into CASSHPGGNQPQHF.

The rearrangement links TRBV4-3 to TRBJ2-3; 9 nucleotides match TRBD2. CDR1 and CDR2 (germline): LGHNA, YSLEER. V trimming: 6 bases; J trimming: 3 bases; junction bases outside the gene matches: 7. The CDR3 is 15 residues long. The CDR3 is CASRSRSGGTDTQYF. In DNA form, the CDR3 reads TGCGCCAGCAGGAGCAGAAGCGGGGGGACAGATACGCAGTATTTT.